The 22 T cell receptor beta chains given below trace back to one sample, sequenced in a study of blood T cells in healthy people across ages (dated by TCRdb to between 2015 and 2017). Receptors were amplified or captured by 5' RACE. Instrument on record: Illumina HiSeq 2500. A second PCR of about 7 to 12 cycles was run with a J-beta primer mix and a sample-barcoded 5' primer. Using fastp at Q25 and MiXCR, TCRdb reprocessed the public reads and kept productive beta chains. CDR3 protein sequences are deduplicated, and each keeps its most common genes and DNA. The sample has 550,000 to 600,000 distinct CDR3 sequences on record, roughly 28% of them singletons. The biggest ten clones account for around a sixth of the sample. The source material was blood. These receptors all come from a woman between 65 and 79 years old in good health.

This clonotype has a handful of counts. This chain connects TRBV6-2 or TRBV6-3 to TRBJ1-1; TRBD1 might be the D (6 bases). This CDR3 has 13 residues. V lost 2 bases and J lost 9, with 13 bases in between. Germline CDR1 MNHEY, CDR2 SVGEGT. The CDR3 DNA reads TGTGCCAGCAGTTACGGAGACAGGAAGAAAGCTTTCTTT. Its protein product is CASSYGDRKKAFF.

This clonotype was seen a handful of times. The rearrangement uses TRBV4-2 and TRBJ1-1, with 9 bases fitting TRBD1. V was pared by 7 bases and J by 6 bases, with 15 bases of the junction left unmatched. Germline assignment: CDR1 LGHNA and CDR2 YNFKEQ. The length of the CDR3 is 16 residues. The chain's CDR3 is CASNPEAQGARSEAFF. The CDR3 region has the DNA TGTGCCAGCAACCCCGAGGCACAGGGGGCGAGGTCTGAAGCTTTCTTT.

J is TRBJ2-2 and V is TRBV27, with 12 bases fitting TRBD2. Germline values: CDR1 MNHEY, CDR2 SMNVEV (reference sequence). With 5 bases clipped from V and 6 bases from J, the junction kept 4 bases outside the gene matches. This CDR3 has 15 amino acids. The DNA of the CDR3 is TGTGCCAGCAGTCAGCTAGCGGGGGGGCCCGGGGAGCTGTTTTTT. This sequence encodes CASSQLAGGPGELFF.

This clonotype has just a few counts. The chain employs TRBV7-2 and TRBJ2-5; 13 nucleotides line up with TRBD2. CDR3 size: 16 residues. In germline, CDR1 is SGHTA, CDR2 FQGNSA. Trimming cost V 4 bases and J 4 bases; bases outside gene matches: 6. CDR3 nucleotide sequence: TGTGCCAGCAGCTCCGAAACTAGCGGGGGGGGAGAGACCCAGTACTTC. It is translated as CASSSETSGGGETQYF.

This clonotype was seen ten or more times. The gene calls are TRBV5-1 and TRBJ1-1; tentative D call: TRBD1 (5 bases). In germline, CDR1 is SGHRS, CDR2 YFSETQ. Deletions cut 0 bases from V and 1 base from J, with 7 bases between. This CDR3 has 14 residues. CDR3 bases: TGCGCCAGCAGCTTGGACAGGAAGAACACTGAAGCTTTCTTT. It encodes CASSLDRKNTEAFF.

This clonotype was counted many times. The chain employs TRBV3-1 and TRBJ2-5, with D tentatively TRBD1 or TRBD2 (6 bases each). The CDR3 runs 16 residues. The germline V and J ends were trimmed by 1 base and 1 base, with 13 bases remaining between them. Germline loops: CDR1 LGHDT, CDR2 YNNKEL (reference sequence). The CDR3 region is CASSQGLGQPQETQYF. DNA for the CDR3: TGTGCCAGCAGCCAAGGACTAGGACAGCCCCAAGAGACCCAGTACTTC.

The V and J genes are TRBV5-1 and TRBJ2-2; D is uncertain. Germline V gives CDR1 SGHRS, CDR2 YFSETQ. This CDR3 is 14 amino acids long. V lost 2 bases and J 5 bases, leaving 10 bases between the germline ends. In DNA form, the CDR3 reads TGCGCCAGCAGCTTAGATACGGATACCGGGGAGCTGTTTTTT. It specifies CASSLDTDTGELFF.

At least ten counts were recorded for this clonotype. The chain links TRBV9 to TRBJ1-3; no definite D call. Germline V CDR1 and CDR2: SGDLS, YYNGEE. V lost 4 bases, J lost 0 bases, and 11 bases lay in between. The CDR3 is 15 residues long. The DNA for the CDR3 is TGTGCCAGCAGCCCCCGAGGTTCCTCTGGAAACACCATATATTTT. Its translation is CASSPRGSSGNTIYF.

This chain connects TRBV20-1 to TRBJ1-1, with a tentative D call TRBD1 (6 bases). Germline V gene data show CDR1 as DFQATT and CDR2 as SNEGSKA (reference sequence). The CDR3 contains 16 residues. Trimming shortened V by 1 base and J by 4 bases, and 19 bases separated the two germline ends. CDR3 region: CSARGTGLSLSTEAFF. The CDR3 nucleotides read TGCAGTGCTAGAGGAACAGGGCTTTCTTTATCCACTGAAGCTTTCTTT.

This clonotype turned up a few times. Just one base apart from a much larger clone, this may be a read error. V and J are TRBV3-1 and TRBJ2-7, with D uncertain. Germline V gene sequence: CDR1 LGHDT, CDR2 YNNKEL (reference sequence). The CDR3 has 11 residues. The V end lost 5 bases, the J end lost 4 bases, and 6 bases lay between the germline ends. CDR3 sequence reads: CASSVGYEQYF. The DNA of the CDR3 is TGTGCCAGCAGCGTAGGGTACGAGCAGTACTTC.

This clonotype has more than one count but fewer than ten. The gene calls are TRBV6-2 or TRBV6-3 and TRBJ2-1, with TRBD1 as a possible D gene (5 bases). With 7 bases removed from V and 5 bases from J, the gap between germline ends came to 9 bases. CDR1 MNHEY and CDR2 SVGEGT come from the germline V gene. The CDR3 has 12 amino acids. The CDR3 is CASMGLHNEQFF. The CDR3 bases are TGTGCCAGCATGGGGCTACACAATGAGCAGTTCTTC.

The chain has TRBV10-3 and TRBJ2-1; D gene ambiguous. Germline lookup yields CDR1 ENHRY and CDR2 SYGVKD. The V end lost 4 bases, the J end lost 6 bases, and 7 bases lay between the germline ends. The CDR3 length is 12 residues. CDR3 sequence (DNA): TGTGCCATCAGTGCCCAGCTCAATGAGCAGTTCTTC. Its translation is CAISAQLNEQFF.

This clonotype was detected a few times. This chain uses TRBV18 with TRBJ1-4; 7 positions match TRBD1. The CDR3 runs 16 residues. The J segment lost 5 bases and the V segment lost 4 bases, leaving 10 bases of the junction unmatched. From germline, CDR1 is KGHSH and CDR2 LQKENI. The CDR3 DNA is TGTGCCAGCTCACAACTCGGACAGGCCTTAAATGAAAAACTGTTTTTT. Residues: CASSQLGQALNEKLFF.

This clonotype was seen a handful of times. The CDR3 is CASSFYGTYNEQFF. In nucleotides, the CDR3 is TGTGCCAGCAGCTTCTATGGGACCTACAATGAGCAGTTCTTC. The rearrangement joins TRBV7-2 to TRBJ2-1; D unclear. Germline CDR1 SGHTA, CDR2 FQGNSA. CDR3 length: 14 amino acids. The ends were cut back, 3 bases at V and 2 bases at J, with 8 bases in the middle.

A single count supports this clonotype. This chain joins TRBV10-3 and TRBJ2-7, with a tentative D call TRBD2 (5 bases). The germline V gene has CDR1 ENHRY and CDR2 SYGVKD. The CDR3 runs to 13 residues. Trimming took off 4 bases at V and 6 bases at J, with 13 bases between the two ends. The CDR3 bases are TGTGCCATCAGTGCCACGAAAGGAGGCGAGCAGTACTTC. Translated: CAISATKGGEQYF.

The CDR3 DNA sequence: TGTGCCAGCAGCTCAGGTTTCGGTGGCTACACCTTC. It yields the protein CASSSGFGGYTF. The chain joins TRBV5-6 to TRBJ1-2; unclear D gene. The germline V gene has CDR1 SGHDT and CDR2 YYEEEE. V was shortened by 3 bases and J by 7 bases, with 10 bases between the two germline ends. The CDR3 loop spans 12 amino acids. Using reference TRBV5-6 and TRBJ1-2 for the parts outside the CDR3, the full variable domain is DAGVTQSPTHLIKTRGQQVTLRCSPKSGHDTVSWYQQALGQGPQFIFQYYEEEERQRGNFPDRFSGHQFPNYSSELNVNALLLGDSALYLCASSSGFGGYTFGSGTRLTVV.

The rearrangement joins TRBV6-2 or TRBV6-3 to TRBJ1-5; D unresolved. The CDR3 is 14 amino acids. Germline lookup yields CDR1 MNHEY and CDR2 SVGEGT. Trimming took 6 bases from V and 4 from J, leaving 13 bases between them. The CDR3: CASSTDATNQPQHF. CDR3 nucleotide sequence: TGTGCCAGCAGCACGGACGCCACTAATCAGCCCCAGCATTTT.

This clonotype was observed a few times. V usage is TRBV4-2 and J usage is TRBJ2-3, with TRBD2 identical over 11 bases. The CDR3 consists of 15 residues. Germline V gene lookup returns CDR1 LGHNA and CDR2 YNFKEQ. With 7 bases clipped from V and 3 bases from J, the junction kept 6 bases outside the gene matches. CDR3 sequence (DNA): TGTGCCAGCAACCCCCTAGCGGGGGGTACAGATACGCAGTATTTT. Translation: CASNPLAGGTDTQYF.

The genes are TRBV4-1 and TRBJ2-5; D possibly corresponds to TRBD1 (6 bases). Trimming removed 0 bases at V and 5 bases at J, with 19 bases between. The CDR3 runs 17 residues. Germline V gene sequence: CDR1 MGHRA, CDR2 YSYEKL. The CDR3 region has the DNA TGCGCCAGCAGCCAAGATGGGGGCGCGGGTATTGGGGAGACCCAGTACTTC. It specifies CASSQDGGAGIGETQYF.

The V and J genes are TRBV20-1 and TRBJ1-2, with D tentatively TRBD1 (5 bases). CDR1 and CDR2 from the germline V gene are DFQATT and SNEGSKA (reference sequence). V was pared by 5 bases and J by 8 bases, with 15 bases between. The CDR3 runs to 12 residues. This CDR3 is CSAHSPDSGYTF. The CDR3 DNA reads as TGCAGTGCTCACTCCCCCGACAGCGGCTACACCTTC.

This sequence joins TRBV2 and TRBJ1-5; D gene unclear. The CDR3 extends over 14 amino acids. The germline V gene encodes CDR1 SNHLY and CDR2 FYNNEI. V was clipped by 4 bases and J by 1 base, with 8 bases between them. The CDR3 is CASSVLGSNQPQHF. The CDR3 DNA reads as TGTGCCAGCAGTGTTTTGGGCAGCAATCAGCCCCAGCATTTT.

As DNA, the CDR3 is TGCGCCAGCAGCCCCGGGAACACAGAGACCCAGTACTTC. Translation: CASSPGNTETQYF. The chain recombines TRBV5-1 with TRBJ2-5, with D tentatively TRBD2 (5 bases). The ends were cut back, 4 bases at V and 4 bases at J, with 11 bases in the middle. Germline loops: CDR1 SGHRS, CDR2 YFSETQ. The CDR3 length is 13 residues.